Listed here are 22 T cell receptor beta chains from one sample, sequenced in a study of CD8 T cells in Susac syndrome. With random hexamers, reverse transcription was performed on 0.5 to 1 ug of RNA. TCRdb called the immunoSEQ multiplex PCR reads again in MiXCR, with one record for every CDR3 protein. Among about 150,000 distinct CDR3 sequences, just under 95% were seen once, and the ten largest hold approximately 0.17%. The sample was CD8+ T cells from PBMCs. These receptors were taken from a human donor with Susac syndrome.

The chain has TRBV19 and TRBJ1-5; D is uncertain. Germline V gives CDR1 LNHDA, CDR2 SQIVND (reference sequence). This CDR3 spans 14 amino acids. The V and J ends lost 3 bases and 5 bases respectively, with 11 bases between them. The CDR3: CASSIFGVHQPQHF. The CDR3 nucleotides are TGTGCCAGTAGTATTTTCGGGGTCCATCAGCCCCAGCATTTT.

This sequence joins TRBV7-3 and TRBJ2-1; D possibly corresponds to TRBD1 (5 bases). The CDR3 contains 14 residues. Per the germline V gene, CDR1 is SGHTA and CDR2 is FQGTGA. Deletions cut 5 bases from V and 7 bases from J, with 15 bases between. In nucleotides, the CDR3 is TGTGCCAGCAGCCCCTCAGACAGACTGAATGAGCAGTTCTTC. As protein: CASSPSDRLNEQFF.

The chain recombines TRBV3-1 with TRBJ2-1, with a tentative D call TRBD2 (5 bases). The length of the CDR3 is 14 residues. Trimming stripped 0 bases from V and 8 bases from J, with 11 bases between. The germline gives CDR1 LGHDT, CDR2 YNNKEL (reference sequence). The CDR3 region is CASSQESGTDEQFF. The DNA for the CDR3 is TGTGCCAGCAGCCAAGAATCGGGAACCGATGAGCAGTTCTTC.

J is TRBJ2-1 and V is TRBV5-1; TRBD1 matches 7 bases. The trim removed 1 base at V and 4 bases at J, leaving 5 bases unmatched. CDR1 and CDR2 from the germline V gene are SGHRS and YFSETQ. The CDR3 is 15 residues long. Here the CDR3 reads CASSLTGALYNEQFF. DNA for the CDR3: TGCGCCAGCAGCTTGACAGGGGCGCTTTACAATGAGCAGTTCTTC.

This clonotype was seen once. This chain links TRBV24-1 with TRBJ2-1; 7 nucleotides line up with TRBD2. The germline V gene encodes CDR1 KGHDR and CDR2 SFDVKD. The CDR3 runs 16 residues. J lost 5 bases, V lost 3 bases, and 9 bases had no gene match. The CDR3 coding sequence is TGTGCCACCAGTGATCTTCGACTAGCCGCCCACAATGAGCAGTTCTTC. Its protein is CATSDLRLAAHNEQFF.

The chain carries TRBV9 and TRBJ2-3; maybe TRBD2 (6 bases). The CDR3 is made up of 18 amino acids. Germline V CDR1 and CDR2: SGDLS, YYNGEE. The V end was cut by 3 bases, the J end by 1 base, with 21 bases between. The CDR3 coding sequence is TGTGCCAGCAGCGGAGGAACTGGAGGTGGAGGGCGCACAGATACGCAGTATTTT. Protein product: CASSGGTGGGGRTDTQYF.

The V gene is TRBV6-5, the J gene TRBJ2-5; possibly TRBD2 for D (6 bases). V lost 6 bases, J lost 4 bases, and 15 bases lay in between. Germline CDR1 MNHEY, CDR2 SVGAGI. The CDR3 spans 14 residues. The CDR3 here is CASSPPGSGETQYF. CDR3 in DNA: TGTGCCAGCAGCCCCCCCGGTAGCGGAGAGACCCAGTACTTC.

V and J are TRBV4-1 and TRBJ2-1, with 10 bases aligning to TRBD2. Germline CDR1 MGHRA, CDR2 YSYEKL. CDR3 length equals 17 residues. V dropped 0 bases and J dropped 7; count of bases not matched to a gene: 9. The CDR3 region is CASSQDPTSGNLNEQFF. Here the CDR3 DNA reads TGCGCCAGCAGCCAAGATCCCACTAGCGGGAACCTAAATGAGCAGTTCTTC.

The chain couples TRBV4-1 to TRBJ1-5; TRBD1 matches 10 bases. V was pared by 0 bases and J by 7 bases, with 3 bases of the junction left unmatched. CDR1 and CDR2 from the germline V gene are MGHRA and YSYEKL. The CDR3 runs 15 residues. CDR3 loop: CASSQDRTGGQPQHF. The CDR3, as DNA: TGCGCCAGCAGCCAAGATCGGACAGGGGGGCAGCCCCAGCATTTT.

This clonotype was seen only a few times. The chain joins TRBV28 to TRBJ2-1, with D unresolved. This CDR3 region has 11 residues. The germline gives CDR1 MDHEN, CDR2 SYDVKM. V was trimmed by 6 bases and J by 4 bases, leaving 4 bases between them. CDR3 region: CASSVYNEQFF. The CDR3 DNA reads as TGTGCCAGCAGCGTTTACAATGAGCAGTTCTTC.

The chain uses TRBV12-3 or TRBV12-4 and TRBJ1-2; D is perhaps TRBD1 (6 bases). Trimming removed 2 bases at V and 4 bases at J, with 23 bases between. The CDR3 is made up of 18 amino acids. The DNA for the CDR3 is TGTGCCAGCAGTTTACCTACGACAGAAAGGGGGATCGCCTATGGCTACACCTTC. Translating gives CASSLPTTERGIAYGYTF.

J is TRBJ1-1 and V is TRBV25-1; the D gene is possibly TRBD1 (6 bases). Germline V gene data show CDR1 as MGHDK and CDR2 as SYGVNS. V was shortened by 6 bases and J by 8 bases, with 13 bases between the two germline ends. This CDR3 is 12 amino acids long. The CDR3: CASRNPGGEAFF. CDR3 in DNA: TGTGCCAGCAGGAACCCGGGGGGCGAAGCTTTCTTT.

This sequence joins TRBV28 and TRBJ2-7, with a possible D match to TRBD2 (6 bases). Trimming took 5 bases from V and 4 from J, leaving 27 bases between them. This CDR3 is 18 amino acids long. CDR1 and CDR2 from the germline V gene are MDHEN and SYDVKM. CDR3 in amino acids: CASSPQPQFGTAYYEQYF. The CDR3 nucleotides are TGTGCCAGCAGTCCGCAACCTCAATTCGGGACTGCATATTACGAGCAGTACTTC.

This clonotype is a singleton in its sample. V usage is TRBV20-1 and J usage is TRBJ2-7; D may be TRBD2 (7 bases). Trimming took 6 bases from V and 3 from J, leaving 18 bases between them. CDR3 length: 14 residues. Germline V gene data show CDR1 as DFQATT and CDR2 as SNEGSKA (reference sequence). The CDR3 region has the DNA TGCAGTGCGCGGGGAGCGGGACATTTCTACGAGCAGTACTTC. Amino acid sequence: CSARGAGHFYEQYF.

This clonotype showed up just once. The chain employs TRBV30 and TRBJ2-1; D may match TRBD1 or TRBD2 (6 bases each). Germline CDR1 and CDR2: GTSNPN and SVGIG (reference sequence). CDR3 length: 15 residues. Trimming took 1 base from V and 6 from J, leaving 16 bases between them. DNA of the CDR3: TGTGCCTGGAGTGGGGGGGAAGGAGGGGGCAATGAGCAGTTCTTC. This sequence encodes CAWSGGEGGGNEQFF.

The V and J genes are TRBV5-4 and TRBJ2-7, with D tentatively TRBD1 (6 bases). Trimming cost V 2 bases and J 0 bases, with 15 bases left between them. The CDR3 is 16 residues long. Germline V gives CDR1 SGHNT, CDR2 YYREEE (reference sequence). CDR3 sequence reads: CASSLEAGTPSYEQYF. The CDR3 nucleotides are TGTGCCAGCAGCTTAGAGGCCGGGACACCCTCCTACGAGCAGTACTTC.

The genes are TRBV7-3 and TRBJ2-1; 10 bases fit TRBD2. The CDR3 totals 17 residues. Germline CDR1 SGHTA, CDR2 FQGTGA. V lost 6 bases to trimming and J lost 5 bases; unmatched junction nucleotides: 13. In DNA form, the CDR3 reads TGTGCCAGCAGTTATAACCATAGCGGGAGGAGGGACAATGAGCAGTTCTTC. Protein product: CASSYNHSGRRDNEQFF.

The CDR3 protein is CASSQGQDSLPQHF. As DNA, the CDR3 is TGTGCCAGCAGCCAGGGACAGGACTCTCTGCCCCAGCATTTT. V gene TRBV14 combines with J gene TRBJ1-5; 8 bases line up with TRBD1. V lost 3 bases, J lost 9 bases, and 7 bases stayed unmatched. From germline, CDR1 is SGHDN and CDR2 FVKESK. This CDR3 contains 14 residues.

This chain uses TRBV12-3 or TRBV12-4 with TRBJ2-5, with D unresolved. CDR3 length equals 15 residues. V was clipped by 2 bases and J by 7 bases, with 17 bases between them. The CDR3 is CASSLREIESGTQYF. CDR3 DNA: TGTGCCAGCAGTTTAAGGGAAATAGAATCCGGGACCCAGTACTTC.

The V gene is TRBV4-1, the J gene TRBJ2-7; D might be TRBD1 (7 bases). The CDR3 covers 16 residues. V dropped 1 base and J dropped 4 bases, with 17 bases sitting between them. CDR1 is MGHRA and CDR2 is YSYEKL in the germline V gene. Here the CDR3 reads CASSQVGGGDKYEQYF. In DNA, the CDR3 is TGCGCCAGCAGCCAAGTCGGAGGGGGCGATAAGTACGAGCAGTACTTC.

A single count supports this clonotype. The chain recombines TRBV6-5 with TRBJ1-1; perhaps TRBD1 as D (5 bases). The CDR3 runs 13 residues. Trimming removed 8 bases at V and 7 bases at J, with 17 bases between. Germline V gene lookup returns CDR1 MNHEY and CDR2 SVGAGI. The CDR3 region is CASSRGGQIEAFF. In nucleotides, the CDR3 is TGTGCCAGCTCCCGAGGTGGACAAATTGAAGCTTTCTTT.

The chain joins TRBV6-1 to TRBJ2-1, with a weak D call TRBD1 (6 bases). This CDR3 is built from 16 residues. Trimming stripped 5 bases from V and 0 bases from J, with 14 bases between. The germline CDR1 and CDR2 sequences are MNHNS and SASEGT. DNA of the CDR3: TGTGCCAGCAGTAAAACTCAGGGGACCTCCTACAATGAGCAGTTCTTC. It codes for CASSKTQGTSYNEQFF.